The clone carrying this T cell receptor beta chain was seen a single time. The trim removed 7 bases at V and 2 bases at J, leaving 7 bases unmatched. Looked up from germline, CDR1 is MNHNS and CDR2 is SASEGT. The CDR3 has 14 residues. These data belong to a study of control samples from healthy donors and cancer patients. TCRdb keeps only in-frame clones here, not all; method: immunoSEQ multiplex PCR. This sample has about 160,000 clones, with about 90% found just once. Sequenced sample: blood. The chain uses TRBV6-1 and TRBJ2-7, with 8 bases matching TRBD2. This TCR came from a man aged 30 to 45 in good health. In nucleotides, the CDR3 is TGTGCCAGCAACCTCGCGGGAGGAGCCTACGAGCAGTACTTC. This gives the protein CASNLAGGAYEQYF.